These T cell receptor beta chains were read from a single sample in a study of Ad26.COV2.S vaccination and SARS-CoV-2 variants. Using immunoSEQ multiplex PCR, the repertoire was profiled, and TCRdb retains in-frame clones only, with some absent. The repertoire holds around 300,000 clones, with around 90% as singletons. The sample here was peripheral blood, taken in a trial of Ad26.COV2.S vaccine versus placebo. All receptors come from a person between 18 and 65 years old who received the Ad26.COV2.S COVID-19 vaccine or a placebo. The CDR3 runs from the conserved cysteine through the conserved F or W. Fields, in order: D gene, clone size, V gene, J gene, CDR3 DNA, CDR3 protein. The D gene is left open where the match is weak. A clone size is listed for some rows: how often the clone was seen (once, few, many), or a class if it is expanded.

D: NA; size: NA; V: TRBV9; J: TRBJ1-3; DNA: TGTGCCAGCAGTTCACCCCCGGACGATCGCTCTGGAAACACCATATATTTT; CDR3: CASSSPPDDRSGNTIYF
D: NA; size: NA; V: TRBV28; J: TRBJ1-6; DNA: TGTGCCAGCAGACCCAGCGGAAAAACCCTCCACTTT; CDR3: CASRPSGKTLHF
D: TRBD1; size: NA; V: TRBV29-1; J: TRBJ1-2; DNA: TGCAGCGGCTCACAGGGGAACGGCTACACCTTC; CDR3: CSGSQGNGYTF
D: NA; size: NA; V: TRBV9; J: TRBJ2-1; DNA: TGTGCCAGCAGTTCACAGGGTGGGCAGTTCTTC; CDR3: CASSSQGGQFF
D: TRBD1; size: NA; V: TRBV23-1; J: TRBJ1-5; DNA: TGCGCCAGCAGTCCCCTCCGACCAGGGGGTCGTGGCAATCAGCCCCAGCATTTT; CDR3: CASSPLRPGGRGNQPQHF
D: NA; size: NA; V: TRBV9; J: TRBJ2-3; DNA: TGTGCCAGCAGCGTAGTAGGAGCCCTGGATACGCAGTATTTT; CDR3: CASSVVGALDTQYF
D: NA; size: NA; V: TRBV10-2; J: TRBJ2-1; DNA: TGCGCCAGCAGTGAGTGGGGTAGTCCCGAGCAAAACAATGAGCAGTTCTTC; CDR3: CASSEWGSPEQNNEQFF
D: NA; size: NA; V: TRBV6-6; J: TRBJ2-5; DNA: TGTGCCAGCAGTTACGTACACTTAGAGACCCAGTACTTC; CDR3: CASSYVHLETQYF
D: NA; size: NA; V: TRBV27; J: TRBJ2-1; DNA: TGTGCCAGCAGTTTACGGCGGAATCCTAACAATGAGCAGTTCTTC; CDR3: CASSLRRNPNNEQFF
D: NA; size: NA; V: TRBV27; J: TRBJ1-1; DNA: TGTGCCAGCAGTTTAGGGGGCTCGGGCACTGAAGCTTTCTTT; CDR3: CASSLGGSGTEAFF
D: NA; size: NA; V: TRBV4-2; J: TRBJ2-1; DNA: TGTGCCAGCAGCCAAGATGAGGGGGGAAGGGTTGAGCAGTTCTTC; CDR3: CASSQDEGGRVEQFF
D: NA; size: NA; V: TRBV11-2; J: TRBJ2-7; DNA: TGTGCCAGCAGCCCCCCCCCGGACTCGGAATATTACGAGCAGTACTTC; CDR3: CASSPPPDSEYYEQYF
D: TRBD2; size: NA; V: TRBV7-6; J: TRBJ2-2; DNA: TGTGCCAGCAGCGCTAGCGGGGAAACGGCCGGGGAGCTGTTTTTT; CDR3: CASSASGETAGELFF
D: NA; size: NA; V: TRBV11-2; J: TRBJ1-1; DNA: TGTGCCAGCAGCTTAGGGCCGGGAGGCACTGAAGCTTTCTTT; CDR3: CASSLGPGGTEAFF
D: NA; size: NA; V: TRBV5-4; J: TRBJ2-7; DNA: TGTGCCAGCAGCTTGGAAGGTGGCAGACGGTACGAGCAGTACTTC; CDR3: CASSLEGGRRYEQYF
D: TRBD1; size: NA; V: TRBV28; J: TRBJ1-5; DNA: TGTGCCAGCAGTGCCTGGGACAGGGGTTGGGGTCAGCCCCAGCATTTT; CDR3: CASSAWDRGWGQPQHF
D: TRBD1; size: NA; V: TRBV3-1/TRBV3-2; J: TRBJ2-7; DNA: TGTGCCAGCACCAGAAAAGGGACAGAGAACGAGCAGTACTTC; CDR3: CASTRKGTENEQYF
D: NA; size: NA; V: TRBV7-9; J: TRBJ1-2; DNA: TGTGCCAGCAGCTTAGGGGGAGGGGTCTATGGCTACACCTTC; CDR3: CASSLGGGVYGYTF
D: NA; size: NA; V: TRBV30; J: TRBJ1-2; DNA: TGTGCCTGGGGGGGAAATGGCTACACCTTC; CDR3: CAWGGNGYTF
D: TRBD1; size: NA; V: TRBV18; J: TRBJ2-2; DNA: TGTGCCAGCTCACCATTCCCTCCGGGACAGGGGAACACCGGGGAGCTGTTTTTT; CDR3: CASSPFPPGQGNTGELFF
D: NA; size: few; V: TRBV3-1/TRBV3-2; J: TRBJ1-1; DNA: TGTGCCAGCAGCCCACCTTCTAGCAGAAACACTGAAGCTTTCTTT; CDR3: CASSPPSSRNTEAFF
D: TRBD2; size: NA; V: TRBV29-1; J: TRBJ2-3; DNA: TGCAGCGTGAATAAGAGGCGTGGTAGCGGGAGGTCCGCAGATACGCAGTATTTT; CDR3: CSVNKRRGSGRSADTQYF
D: TRBD1; size: NA; V: TRBV19; J: TRBJ1-2; DNA: TGTGCCAGTAGACCACCGGGACAGGGCTATGGCTACACCTTC; CDR3: CASRPPGQGYGYTF
D: NA; size: NA; V: TRBV30; J: TRBJ1-2; DNA: TGTGCCTGGAGTGGCCGGAATTACGGCTACACCTTC; CDR3: CAWSGRNYGYTF
D: NA; size: NA; V: TRBV12-5; J: TRBJ1-3; DNA: TGTGCTAGTGGCCCCGCCCCGTCGGGGAACACCATATATTTT; CDR3: CASGPAPSGNTIYF
D: NA; size: NA; V: TRBV11-1; J: TRBJ2-1; DNA: TGTGCCAGCAGCTTAGACGACTATACAATGAGGGAGTTCTTC; CDR3: CASSLDDYTMREFF
D: NA; size: NA; V: TRBV30; J: TRBJ2-7; DNA: TGTGCCTGGAGTATACTAACGACCTACGAGCAGTACTTC; CDR3: CAWSILTTYEQYF
D: NA; size: NA; V: TRBV28; J: TRBJ1-1; DNA: TGTGCCAGCAGAACACAGGGATTCAACACTGAAGCTTTCTTT; CDR3: CASRTQGFNTEAFF
D: TRBD1; size: NA; V: TRBV5-1; J: TRBJ1-1; DNA: TGCGCCAGCAACACAGGGGGCAGAGACACTGAAGCTTTCTTT; CDR3: CASNTGGRDTEAFF
D: TRBD2; size: NA; V: TRBV7-3; J: TRBJ2-5; DNA: TGTGCCAGCAGCCAGGGCGGGAGAGGGGAGACCCAGTACTTC; CDR3: CASSQGGRGETQYF
D: TRBD1; size: NA; V: TRBV27; J: TRBJ1-2; DNA: TGTGCCAGCAGTTTACGTGACAGGGGTGGCTACACCTTC; CDR3: CASSLRDRGGYTF
D: NA; size: NA; V: TRBV9; J: TRBJ1-3; DNA: TGTGCCAGCAGCGGACCGGGACTTAACTCTGGAAACACCATATATTTT; CDR3: CASSGPGLNSGNTIYF
D: NA; size: NA; V: TRBV28; J: TRBJ2-1; DNA: TGTGCCAGCAGGCCCGGGAGTGATGAGCAGTTCTTC; CDR3: CASRPGSDEQFF
D: NA; size: NA; V: TRBV7-2; J: TRBJ2-3; DNA: TGTGCCAGCAGCTTAATTGGAGCGACCACAGATACGCAGTATTTT; CDR3: CASSLIGATTDTQYF
D: TRBD2; size: NA; V: TRBV6-5; J: TRBJ2-5; DNA: TGTGCCACCCAACGGGGGGACCAAGAGACCCAGTACTTC; CDR3: CATQRGDQETQYF
D: NA; size: NA; V: TRBV11-3; J: TRBJ2-5; DNA: TGTGCCAGCAGCTTAGATGGGCAGGAACAAGAGACCCAGTACTTC; CDR3: CASSLDGQEQETQYF
D: NA; size: NA; V: TRBV6-2/TRBV6-3; J: TRBJ1-5; DNA: TGTGCCAGCAGTTACGGAGTATTTAGCAATCAGCCCCAGCATTTT; CDR3: CASSYGVFSNQPQHF
D: NA; size: NA; V: TRBV18; J: TRBJ2-7; DNA: TGTGCCAGCTCACCAGAGGTGAACAGGGCCTACGAGCAGTACTTC; CDR3: CASSPEVNRAYEQYF
D: TRBD1; size: NA; V: TRBV27; J: TRBJ1-5; DNA: TGTGCCAGCAGTTCACAGGGGACTCGCAATCAGCCCCAGCATTTT; CDR3: CASSSQGTRNQPQHF
D: NA; size: NA; V: TRBV7-3; J: TRBJ2-1; DNA: TGTGCCAGCAGCTCCATCCCTAGCGTTAGGTACAATGAGCAGTTCTTC; CDR3: CASSSIPSVRYNEQFF
D: TRBD2; size: NA; V: TRBV4-3; J: TRBJ2-3; DNA: TGCGCCAGCAGCCAAGATGAGCTAGCGGGGGACCCTAGCACAGATACGCAGTATTTT; CDR3: CASSQDELAGDPSTDTQYF
D: TRBD1; size: NA; V: TRBV11-2; J: TRBJ1-4; DNA: TGTGCCAGCAGCTCCCGGGACAGGGGGCAGGAGAAACTGTTTTTT; CDR3: CASSSRDRGQEKLFF
D: NA; size: few; V: TRBV6-4; J: TRBJ2-1; DNA: TGTGCCAGCAGCGCCATACGGGGCGCTTACAATGAGCAGTTCTTC; CDR3: CASSAIRGAYNEQFF
D: NA; size: NA; V: TRBV5-4; J: TRBJ1-1; DNA: TGTGCCAGCAAGGGAATGAACACTGAAGCTTTCTTT; CDR3: CASKGMNTEAFF
D: NA; size: NA; V: TRBV27; J: TRBJ2-7; DNA: TGTGCCAGCAGTGGCAGACAGTACGAGCAGTACTTC; CDR3: CASSGRQYEQYF
D: TRBD2; size: medium-sized; V: TRBV6-5; J: TRBJ2-2; DNA: TGTGCCAGCAGTCCCGGGGGGGAGGTCGGGGAGCTGTTTTTT; CDR3: CASSPGGEVGELFF
D: NA; size: NA; V: TRBV11-2; J: TRBJ2-7; DNA: TGTGCCAGCAGCTCCCCCGATATGTACGAGCAGTACTTC; CDR3: CASSSPDMYEQYF
D: TRBD1; size: NA; V: TRBV10-3; J: TRBJ2-7; DNA: TGTGCCATCAGTTCACAGGGGCGAATTTCCTACGAGCAGTACTTC; CDR3: CAISSQGRISYEQYF
D: TRBD1; size: NA; V: TRBV19; J: TRBJ1-1; DNA: TGTGCCAGTAGTACCCCGACAGGGGCCCTGAACACTGAAGCTTTCTTT; CDR3: CASSTPTGALNTEAFF
D: NA; size: NA; V: TRBV19; J: TRBJ2-2; DNA: TGTGCCAGTAGTATGGACTACAACACCGGGGAGCTGTTTTTT; CDR3: CASSMDYNTGELFF
D: NA; size: NA; V: TRBV6-5; J: TRBJ1-5; DNA: TGTGCCAGCAAAGGCAGCTTTAGCAATCAGCCCCAGCATTTT; CDR3: CASKGSFSNQPQHF
D: NA; size: few; V: TRBV29-1; J: TRBJ1-2; DNA: TGCAGCGCGGTATTCAGCTATGGCTACACCTTC; CDR3: CSAVFSYGYTF
D: NA; size: few; V: TRBV6-4; J: TRBJ2-2; DNA: TGTGCCAGCAGTGAAGGGAACACCGGGGAGCTGTTTTTT; CDR3: CASSEGNTGELFF
D: NA; size: NA; V: TRBV5-4; J: TRBJ2-1; DNA: TGTGCCAGCAGCTTGAGGAGCCCTTCCTACAATGAGCAGTTCTTC; CDR3: CASSLRSPSYNEQFF
D: NA; size: NA; V: TRBV7-2; J: TRBJ1-1; DNA: TGTGCCAGCCAGGACAAGACCCGACGTGAAGCTTTCTTT; CDR3: CASQDKTRREAFF
D: NA; size: NA; V: TRBV9; J: TRBJ2-3; DNA: TGTGCCAGCAGCGTCCCTAACACAGATACGCAGTATTTT; CDR3: CASSVPNTDTQYF